This T cell receptor beta chain was recorded in a study of blood T cell repertoires in COVID-19 (TCRdb year 2020). About the study as a whole: Collaborator samples came from the United States, Italy and Spain and covered acute and convalescent phases of COVID-19. Subjects who had been exposed to COVID-19, were actively infected with it, or had recovered from it provided the deeply sampled blood TCRbeta repertoires that made up the dataset. Nearly every sample came with metadata listing a de-identified subject ID, COVID-19 status, age in years and sex. Where HLA class I and class II types were available, the types were taken from metadata supplied by the sample provider, not from assay-based typing. A freely available public database, intended as a resource for researchers studying the immune response to SARS-CoV-2, is where the repertoires were released. The prospective study material was composed of cDNA or gDNA derived from T cells, B-cell-depleted T cells, or PBMCs. Samples were obtained from the ongoing ImmuneRACE study (first 160 participants) and from about 1,300 subjects provided by 6 global collaborators. What the work shows at the level of the full study, not this receptor alone: The amount of clinical and demographic metadata varied by source and participant and was provided uncurated.

Only a few counts were recorded for this clone. Its target antigen remains unknown. Base qualities are missing; no much larger clone stands one base away. TCRbeta CDR3 regions were amplified from genomic DNA by means of the immunoSEQ Assay, a bias-controlled multiplex PCR. Turning to the authors' computational methods: Nucleated cell counts per sample were estimated from amplification of reference gene primers within the assay. To quantify the absolute abundance of each unique TCRbeta CDR3 rearrangement, sequence reads were collapsed and filtered. Productive Simpson clonality was computed per sample as the square root of Simpson's diversity index over productive rearrangements. TCRdb limited this immuneACCESS table to in-frame rearrangements with V and J called. A share of clones is missing; checked studies link under half to unresolved V genes, and the rest is unexplained. The D gene and trimming were derived from the DNA, and the V and J assignments and clone size from that table. This sample gives 90,000 to 120,000 clones in total; roughly 89% of them show up just once. The ten largest clonotypes hold more than 5.5% of the sample.

Collaborating institutions collected whole blood in K2EDTA tubes following their own protocols. For TCRbeta analysis, collaborators shipped samples as frozen whole blood, isolated PBMCs, or DNA extracted from either of those sample types. The receptor was isolated from a man between 65 and 79 years old with acute or convalescent COVID-19. Sequenced sample: peripheral blood.

The DNA is TGTGCCTGGGCAACAGGGTTAGGAAATCAGCCCCAGCATTTT. The encoded protein is CAWATGLGNQPQHF. This receptor chain uses TRBV30 and TRBJ1-5; TRBD1 is possibly the D segment (6 matching bases). Inclusive of the bounding cysteine and phenylalanine, the CDR3 is 14 residues long. Of all the DNA, just the CDR3 is kept, 42 bases in frame from base 1. CDR1 and CDR2, per the germline V gene (reference sequence), are GTSNPN and SVGIG. Trimming removed 5 bases from V and 4 bases from J, leaving 15 bases between the germline ends.